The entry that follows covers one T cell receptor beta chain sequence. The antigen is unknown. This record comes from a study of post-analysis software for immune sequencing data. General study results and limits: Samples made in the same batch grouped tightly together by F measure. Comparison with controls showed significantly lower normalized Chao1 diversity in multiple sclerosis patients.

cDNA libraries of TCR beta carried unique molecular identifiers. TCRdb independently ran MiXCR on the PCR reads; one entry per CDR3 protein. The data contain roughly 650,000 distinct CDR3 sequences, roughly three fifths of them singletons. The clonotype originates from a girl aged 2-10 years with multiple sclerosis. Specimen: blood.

For the CDR3, the DNA is TGCAGTGCCCCCTTTATGGGGAACACTGAAGCTTTCTTT. Amino acids: CSAPFMGNTEAFF. The chain has TRBV20-1 and TRBJ1-1; D is uncertain. V shed 6 bases and J shed 1 base, with 12 bases lying between them. CDR3 length: 13 residues. Germline values: CDR1 DFQATT, CDR2 SNEGSKA (reference sequence).